The count of the clone carrying this T cell receptor beta chain is one. The CDR3 extends over 18 amino acids. V was cut by 10 bases and J by 2 bases, with 29 bases left in between. Germline V gives CDR1 MNHEY, CDR2 SMNVEV (reference sequence). The data originate from a study of blood T cell repertoires in COVID-19. The overall study: COVID-19 samples from acute and convalescent phases originated in the United States, Italy and Spain. From T cells, B-cell-depleted T cells, or PBMCs came the material, which was cDNA or gDNA.

During active infection, Seattle patients enrolled and were then monitored through disease. The authors' processing: Nucleated cell number was recorded as an estimate derived from reference gene primer amplification. The protocol was immunoSEQ multiplex PCR, while the TCRdb copy is restricted to in-frame clones and leaves out a portion. V and J calls and clone size come straight from that table; D and trimming were deduced from the DNA. The sample shows about 240,000 clones, 85% of them seen only once. The chain is built from TRBV27 and TRBJ1-2, with D unresolved. The source is a man aged 50 or older with COVID-19, enrolled during active disease. Input material: peripheral blood. This chain's CDR3 is CATNPGKWPDFLNYGYTF. The CDR3 DNA sequence: TGTGCCACCAATCCGGGAAAATGGCCGGATTTTTTGAACTATGGCTACACCTTC.